This note documents a single TCR beta chain sequence. The protocol was immunoSEQ multiplex PCR, while the TCRdb copy is restricted to in-frame clones and leaves out a portion. The table records approximately 52,000 clones, approximately 95% of them present only once. This record belongs to a study of control samples from healthy donors and cancer patients. Deletions cut 6 bases from V and 9 bases from J, with 12 bases between. This CDR3 comprises 11 residues. CDR1 and CDR2 from the germline V gene are SQVTM and ANQGSEA. The sequencing input was blood. The V gene is TRBV29-1, the J gene TRBJ2-1; D gene ambiguous. This sequence originates from a woman between 18 and 29 years old in good health. The CDR3 DNA is TGCAGCGTAGGCCCTACAGTTGAGCAGTTCTTC. Translation: CSVGPTVEQFF.